This T cell receptor beta chain was recorded in a study of T cells expressing NK-cell markers. Study details: Source material for TCR beta repertoires consisted of sorted CD3+CD56+NKG2C+, CD3+CD56+NKG2C- and CD3+CD56-NKG2C+ T cells. Of eight sequenced donors, seven were HCMV-seropositive and one HCMV-seronegative.

Concerning this clonotype itself: Antigen unknown.

Study conclusions and caveats: These same clonotypes (in several donors) also led the CD3+CD56-NKG2C+ fraction. Dominant NKG2C+ clonotypes in a handful of donors made up roughly 1.0-7.0% of CD8+ T cells.

CDR3 length equals 13 residues. In germline, CDR1 is SGHTA, CDR2 FQGNSA. TCRdb reworked the 5' RACE reads into one entry per CDR3 protein, no DNA. Its table records some 340,000 distinct CDR3 sequences. The clonotype originates from a man aged 18-70 years in good health. The specimen was blood T cells: a sorted CD56 or NKG2C T cell subset, CD4+ or CD8+ T cells, or bulk PBMC T cells (not recorded which). The rearrangement joins TRBV7-2 to TRBJ2-4; the TRBD1 assignment by TCRdb is unverifiable without DNA. The CDR3 reads CASSPGTGRIQYF.